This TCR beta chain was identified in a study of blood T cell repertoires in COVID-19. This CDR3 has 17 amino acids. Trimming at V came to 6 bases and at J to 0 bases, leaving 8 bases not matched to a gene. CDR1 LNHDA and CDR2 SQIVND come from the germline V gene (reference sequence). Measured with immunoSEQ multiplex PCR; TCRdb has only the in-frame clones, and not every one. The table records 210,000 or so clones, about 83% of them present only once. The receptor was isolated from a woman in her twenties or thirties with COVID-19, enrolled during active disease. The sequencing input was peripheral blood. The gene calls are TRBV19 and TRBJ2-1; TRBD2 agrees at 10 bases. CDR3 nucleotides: TGTGCCAGTAGCGGGCTAGCGGGGGAGGCCTCCTACAATGAGCAGTTCTTC. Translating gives CASSGLAGEASYNEQFF.